A single sample is the source of the 21 T cell receptor beta chains below, sequenced in a study of blood T cell repertoires in COVID-19. The method was immunoSEQ multiplex PCR; TCRdb's version includes in-frame clones alone and lacks a portion of them. The sample records over 250,000 clones, about four fifths being singletons. The sequenced material came from peripheral blood. These receptors all stem from a human donor with COVID-19, enrolled during active disease. The donor label of this sample is uncertain.

The chain combines TRBV27 with TRBJ1-4; 11 bases agree with TRBD1. CDR1 is MNHEY, CDR2 SMNVEV, per germline (reference sequence). Losses at the gene ends were 6 bases for V and 4 bases for J; bases not matched to a gene: 7. The CDR3 is 16 residues long. CDR3 sequence reads: CASSRDRGASNEKLFF. CDR3 coding DNA: TGTGCCAGCAGCCGGGACAGGGGGGCTAGTAATGAAAAACTGTTTTTT.

The J gene is TRBJ2-2, the V gene TRBV30, with TRBD1 matching 9 bases. CDR1 is GTSNPN, CDR2 SVGIG, per germline (reference sequence). V lost 0 bases, J lost 7 bases, and 6 bases stayed unmatched. This CDR3 contains 15 residues. This chain's CDR3 is CAWSVGQGFVGELFF. In DNA, the CDR3 is TGTGCCTGGAGTGTGGGACAGGGTTTCGTCGGGGAGCTGTTTTTT.

This clone was seen a few times. The rearrangement uses TRBV9 and TRBJ1-3; 7 bases map to TRBD1. The CDR3 extends over 16 amino acids. Germline-derived CDR1 and CDR2 are SGDLS and YYNGEE. Trimming removed 0 bases from V and 8 bases from J; junction bases left unmatched: 11. The CDR3 reads CASSVAGTALVDTIYF. CDR3 sequence (DNA): TGTGCCAGCAGCGTAGCCGGGACAGCCCTGGTGGACACCATATATTTT.

CDR3 loop: CAISGQGQSSTDTQYF. CDR3 DNA sequence: TGTGCCATCTCGGGGCAGGGACAGAGTAGCACAGATACGCAGTATTTT. This rearrangement joins TRBV2 to TRBJ2-3; 7 nucleotides line up with TRBD1. The CDR3 runs to 16 residues. Germline CDR1 is SNHLY and CDR2 is FYNNEI. With 10 bases clipped from V and 0 bases from J, the junction kept 13 bases outside the gene matches.

The gene calls are TRBV4-2 and TRBJ2-2, with 8 bases identical to TRBD2. This CDR3 is built from 15 residues. Per the germline V gene, CDR1 is LGHNA and CDR2 is YNFKEQ. With V trimmed by 3 bases and J by 6 bases, 6 bases remained unmatched. CDR3 protein: CASSQRSGGPGELFF. The CDR3 nucleotides read TGTGCCAGCAGCCAGAGGTCGGGAGGGCCCGGGGAGCTGTTTTTT.

The chain recombines TRBV28 with TRBJ2-1; 10 bases line up with TRBD2. With 5 bases clipped from V and 5 bases from J, the junction kept 6 bases outside the gene matches. The CDR3 covers 15 residues. Germline V gene data show CDR1 as MDHEN and CDR2 as SYDVKM. The CDR3 loop reads CASSPSGRRNNEQFF. DNA for the CDR3: TGTGCCAGCAGTCCTAGCGGGAGAAGGAACAATGAGCAGTTCTTC.

This chain joins TRBV15 and TRBJ2-7, with 7 bases that match TRBD2. Trimming removed 5 bases from V and 1 base from J; junction bases left unmatched: 11. CDR3 length: 16 amino acids. CDR1 and CDR2 from the germline V gene are LNHNV and YYDKDF (reference sequence). The CDR3 bases are TGTGCCACCAGCCCCAGGAGCCTAGCGGCGTCCTACGAGCAGTACTTC. Amino acid sequence: CATSPRSLAASYEQYF. The whole variable domain, remainder taken from reference TRBV15 and TRBJ2-7, is DAMVIQNPRYQVTQFGKPVTLSCSQTLNHNVMYWYQQKSSQAPKLLFHYYDKDFNNEADTPDNFQSRRPNTSFCFLDIRSPGLGDTAMYLCATSPRSLAASYEQYFGPGTRLTVT.

The V gene is TRBV6-2 or TRBV6-3, the J gene TRBJ1-5, with TRBD1 matching 7 bases. Germline assignment: CDR1 MNHEY and CDR2 SVGEGT. The CDR3 runs 17 residues. With 2 bases clipped from V and 0 bases from J, the junction kept 7 bases outside the gene matches. The CDR3: CASSYPTGSYSNQPQHF. The CDR3 nucleotides read TGTGCCAGCAGTTACCCGACAGGGTCCTATAGCAATCAGCCCCAGCATTTT.

The chain combines TRBV6-5 with TRBJ1-1; 8 nucleotides line up with TRBD1. The V gene end was trimmed by 6 bases and the J gene end by 1 base; junction bases not matched to a gene: 7. This CDR3 contains 15 residues. CDR1 is MNHEY and CDR2 is SVGAGI in the germline V gene. CDR3 in amino acids: CASRPTGGTNTEAFF. The CDR3 DNA reads TGTGCCAGCAGACCCACAGGGGGGACGAACACTGAAGCTTTCTTT.

The chain joins TRBV7-2 to TRBJ2-7; D is ambiguous. V lost 6 bases, J lost 1 base, and 13 bases lay in between. Germline lookup yields CDR1 SGHTA and CDR2 FQGNSA. The CDR3 runs to 14 residues. Here the CDR3 DNA reads TGTGCCAGCAGGGCCCCAGGTGCGTCCTACGAGCAGTACTTC. Amino acid sequence: CASRAPGASYEQYF. The variable domain in full, completed from reference TRBV7-2 and TRBJ2-7, reads GAGVSQSPSNKVTEKGKDVELRCDPISGHTALYWYRQSLGQGLEFLIYFQGNSAPDKSGLPSDRFSAERTGGSVSTLTIQRTQQEDSAVYLCASRAPGASYEQYFGPGTRLTVT.

CDR3 region: CARSSTPRGARVYGYTF. The CDR3 DNA sequence: TGTGCCAGAAGCTCTACACCGCGGGGGGCGCGGGTCTATGGCTACACCTTC. This chain connects TRBV7-5 to TRBJ1-2. TRBV7-5 is flagged as a pseudogene. This CDR3 spans 17 amino acids.

This sequence joins TRBV28 and TRBJ2-7; D possibly corresponds to TRBD2 (6 bases). V was clipped by 5 bases and J by 0 bases, with 14 bases between them. Germline V CDR1 and CDR2: MDHEN, SYDVKM. This CDR3 spans 15 amino acids. The CDR3 coding sequence is TGTGCCAGCAGTACCCGGGACTTGAGCTCCTACGAGCAGTACTTC. Its translation is CASSTRDLSSYEQYF. Filled out from reference TRBV28 and TRBJ2-7, the complete variable domain reads DVKVTQSSRYLVKRTGEKVFLECVQDMDHENMFWYRQDPGLGLRLIYFSYDVKMKEKGDIPEGYSVSREKKERFSLILESASTNQTSMYLCASSTRDLSSYEQYFGPGTRLTVT.

V and J are TRBV9 and TRBJ1-5; D is unclear. This CDR3 comprises 17 residues. Trimming cost V 0 bases and J 6 bases, with 19 bases left between them. Per the germline V gene, CDR1 is SGDLS and CDR2 is YYNGEE. In DNA form, the CDR3 reads TGTGCCAGCAGCGTAGTAGTGTATCCCTATTTGTCTCAGCCCCAGCATTTT. Translation: CASSVVVYPYLSQPQHF.

This chain uses TRBV7-8 with TRBJ1-4; TRBD1 matches at 8 bases. Germline lookup yields CDR1 SGHVS and CDR2 FQNEAQ. The CDR3 is 16 residues long. The V and J ends lost 3 bases and 8 bases, in that order; junction bases with no gene match: 11. CDR3 sequence (DNA): TGTGCCAGCAGCTTTAGTGAGGGACAGGCGGGGGAAAAACTGTTTTTT. It yields the protein CASSFSEGQAGEKLFF.

As DNA, the CDR3 is TGTGCCAGCTCACTCGACAGGGGCGTCTCTGGAAACACCATATATTTT. This codes for CASSLDRGVSGNTIYF. This rearrangement joins TRBV18 to TRBJ1-3; TRBD1 agrees at 8 bases. CDR3 length: 16 amino acids. CDR1 is KGHSH, CDR2 LQKENI, per germline. V was clipped by 4 bases and J by 0 bases; unmatched bases: 5. Complete variable domain (other parts from reference TRBV18 and TRBJ1-3): NAGVMQNPRHLVRRRGQEARLRCSPMKGHSHVYWYRQLPEEGLKFMVYLQKENIIDESGMPKERFSAEFPKEGPSILRIQQVVRGDSAAYFCASSLDRGVSGNTIYFGEGSWLTVV.

The chain has TRBV5-1 and TRBJ1-5; TRBD1 is a possible D gene (6 bases). Trimming left V 1 base short and J 9 bases short, with 11 bases between. This CDR3 is 13 amino acids long. Germline V gives CDR1 SGHRS, CDR2 YFSETQ. DNA of the CDR3: TGCGCCAGCAGCTTGACGGGGGGGCGGCCCCAGCATTTT. It is translated as CASSLTGGRPQHF.

The chain carries TRBV5-1 and TRBJ2-7; D not resolved. Trimming removed 3 bases from V and 4 bases from J, with 20 bases in between. The CDR3 consists of 16 residues. Germline CDR1 is SGHRS and CDR2 is YFSETQ. The CDR3 DNA reads as TGCGCCAGCAGCTCCAAAGTCGAGCGCTCGTTATACGAGCAGTACTTC. This encodes CASSSKVERSLYEQYF.

The rearrangement links TRBV7-3 to TRBJ2-1, with a tentative D call TRBD2 (5 bases). The germline V gene encodes CDR1 SGHTA and CDR2 FQGTGA. The V and J ends lost 2 bases and 6 bases respectively, with 14 bases between them. This CDR3 is 15 amino acids long. CDR3 amino acids: CASSLERVAVNEQFF. The CDR3 bases are TGTGCCAGCAGCTTAGAGAGGGTAGCCGTCAATGAGCAGTTCTTC.

The V call is TRBV7-9, the J call TRBJ1-1, with TRBD1 identical over 8 bases. There are 15 residues in the CDR3. V was pared by 3 bases and J by 5 bases, with 8 bases of the junction left unmatched. Per germline, CDR1 SEHNR and CDR2 FQNEAQ (reference sequence). CDR3 region: CASSLQGAAGTEAFF. The CDR3, as DNA: TGTGCCAGCAGCTTGCAGGGGGCCGCTGGGACTGAAGCTTTCTTT. Filled out from reference TRBV7-9 and TRBJ1-1, the complete variable domain reads DTGVSQNPRHKITKRGQNVTFRCDPISEHNRLYWYRQTLGQGPEFLTYFQNEAQLEKSRLLSDRFSAERPKGSFSTLEIQRTEQGDSAMYLCASSLQGAAGTEAFFGQGTRLTVV.

The chain has TRBV7-3 and TRBJ2-2, with 9 bases matching TRBD2. The CDR3 runs to 16 residues. The V and J ends lost 4 bases and 0 bases, in that order; junction bases with no gene match: 3. Germline V gives CDR1 SGHTA, CDR2 FQGTGA. The CDR3 reads CASSSSSGANTGELFF. The CDR3 coding sequence is TGTGCCAGCAGCTCCTCTAGCGGGGCGAACACCGGGGAGCTGTTTTTT.

The chain is built from TRBV4-3 and TRBJ2-1; TRBD2 might be the D (5 bases). CDR3 length: 15 residues. Germline values: CDR1 LGHNA, CDR2 YSLEER. Trimming pared 5 bases from V and 0 bases from J, leaving 11 bases between. The CDR3 nucleotides read TGCGCCAGCAGCGGGAGCTTGAGCTCCTACAATGAGCAGTTCTTC. It codes for CASSGSLSSYNEQFF.